Sequencing of this T cell receptor beta chain was carried out in a study of shared T cell receptors in the human thymus. Data came from immunoSEQ multiplex PCR; TCRdb stores just in-frame clones and leaves some out. The sample lists roughly 500,000 clones, about four fifths seen once, with 0.013% in the top ten. The same data also contributed to another study, on human thymus T cells. In that study: There were highly overlapping thymic repertoires among unrelated individuals, as related research reported.

The sequence derives from a boy under two years old with a congenital heart defect. Input material: thymocytes.

The CDR3 bases are TGTGCCAGCAGTTACTCGGGACAGGGGACTCCCTACGAGCAGTACTTC. Translation gives CASSYSGQGTPYEQYF. The chain has TRBV6-6 and TRBJ2-7; TRBD1 matches at 10 bases. V gave up 0 bases and J gave up 2 bases; unmatched junction bases: 4. The length of the CDR3 is 16 residues. CDR1 is MNHNY and CDR2 is SVGAGI in the germline V gene (reference sequence).